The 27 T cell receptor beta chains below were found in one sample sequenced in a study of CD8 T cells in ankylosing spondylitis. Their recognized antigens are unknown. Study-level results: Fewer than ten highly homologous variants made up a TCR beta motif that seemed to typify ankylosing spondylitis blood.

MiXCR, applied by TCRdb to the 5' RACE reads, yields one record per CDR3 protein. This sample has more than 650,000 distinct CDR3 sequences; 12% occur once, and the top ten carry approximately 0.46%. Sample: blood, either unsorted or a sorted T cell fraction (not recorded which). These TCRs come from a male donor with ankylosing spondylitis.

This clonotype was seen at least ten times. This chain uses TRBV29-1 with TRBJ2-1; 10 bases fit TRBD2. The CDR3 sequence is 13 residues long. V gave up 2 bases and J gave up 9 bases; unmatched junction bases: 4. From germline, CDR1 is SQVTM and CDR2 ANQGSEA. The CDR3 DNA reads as TGCAGCGTTGAACCAATAGCGGGAGGTGAGCAGTTCTTC. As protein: CSVEPIAGGEQFF.

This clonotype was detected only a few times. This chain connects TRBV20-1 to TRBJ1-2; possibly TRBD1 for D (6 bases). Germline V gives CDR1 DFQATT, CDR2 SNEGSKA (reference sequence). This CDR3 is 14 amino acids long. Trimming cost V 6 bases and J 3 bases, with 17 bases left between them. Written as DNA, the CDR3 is TGCAGTGCCGACCAGGGACACCGATACTATGGCTACACCTTC. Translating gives CSADQGHRYYGYTF.

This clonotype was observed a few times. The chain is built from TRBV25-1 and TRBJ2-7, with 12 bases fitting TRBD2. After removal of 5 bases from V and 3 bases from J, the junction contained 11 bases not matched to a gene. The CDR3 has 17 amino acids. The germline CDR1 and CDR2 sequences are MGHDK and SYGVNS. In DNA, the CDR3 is TGTGCCAGCAGTACAACAAAATTGACTAGCGGGAGCTACGAGCAGTACTTC. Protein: CASSTTKLTSGSYEQYF.

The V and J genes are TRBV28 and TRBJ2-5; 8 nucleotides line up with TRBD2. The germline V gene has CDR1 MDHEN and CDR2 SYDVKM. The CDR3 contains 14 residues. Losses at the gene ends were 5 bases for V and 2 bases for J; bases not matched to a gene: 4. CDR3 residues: CASSERGLQETQYF. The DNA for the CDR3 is TGTGCCAGCAGTGAGCGGGGGCTACAAGAGACCCAGTACTTC.

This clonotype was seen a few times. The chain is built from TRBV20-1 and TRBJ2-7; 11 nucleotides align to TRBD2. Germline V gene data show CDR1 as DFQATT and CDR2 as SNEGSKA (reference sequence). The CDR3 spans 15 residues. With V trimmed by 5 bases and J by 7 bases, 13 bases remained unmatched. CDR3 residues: CSAPGRTSGRVEQYF. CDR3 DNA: TGCAGTGCTCCGGGCCGCACTAGCGGGAGAGTTGAGCAGTACTTC.

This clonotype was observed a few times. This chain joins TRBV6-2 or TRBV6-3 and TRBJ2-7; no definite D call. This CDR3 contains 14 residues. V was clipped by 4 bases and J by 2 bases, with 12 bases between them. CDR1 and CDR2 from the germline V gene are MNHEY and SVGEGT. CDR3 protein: CASSFLHLAYEQYF. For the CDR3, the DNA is TGTGCCAGCAGTTTTCTCCACCTAGCCTACGAGCAGTACTTC.

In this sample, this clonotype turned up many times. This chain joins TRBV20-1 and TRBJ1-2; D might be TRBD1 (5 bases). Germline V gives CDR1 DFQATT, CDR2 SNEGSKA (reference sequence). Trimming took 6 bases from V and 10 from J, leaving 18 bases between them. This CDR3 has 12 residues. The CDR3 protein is CSATLPGKNYTF. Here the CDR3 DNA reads TGCAGTGCCACCCTGCCAGGGAAGAACTACACCTTC.

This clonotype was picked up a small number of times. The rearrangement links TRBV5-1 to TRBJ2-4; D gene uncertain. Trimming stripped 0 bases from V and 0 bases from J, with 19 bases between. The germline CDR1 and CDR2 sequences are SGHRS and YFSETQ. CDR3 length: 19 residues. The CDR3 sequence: CASSLGPDPLGLAKNIQYF. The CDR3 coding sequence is TGCGCCAGCAGCTTGGGGCCAGATCCGCTAGGATTAGCCAAAAACATTCAGTACTTC.

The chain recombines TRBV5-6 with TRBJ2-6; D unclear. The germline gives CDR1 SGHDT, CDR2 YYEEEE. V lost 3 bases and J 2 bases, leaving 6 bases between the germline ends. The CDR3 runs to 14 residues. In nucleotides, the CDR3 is TGTGCCAGCAGCTCGCGGACTGGGGCCAACGTCCTGACTTTC. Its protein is CASSSRTGANVLTF.

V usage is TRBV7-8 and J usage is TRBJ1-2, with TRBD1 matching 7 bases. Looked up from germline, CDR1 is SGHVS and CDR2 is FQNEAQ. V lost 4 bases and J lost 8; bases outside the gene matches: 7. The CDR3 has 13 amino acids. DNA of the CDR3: TGTGCCAGCAGCTCAGACAGGGTCTGGGGCTACACCTTC. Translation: CASSSDRVWGYTF.

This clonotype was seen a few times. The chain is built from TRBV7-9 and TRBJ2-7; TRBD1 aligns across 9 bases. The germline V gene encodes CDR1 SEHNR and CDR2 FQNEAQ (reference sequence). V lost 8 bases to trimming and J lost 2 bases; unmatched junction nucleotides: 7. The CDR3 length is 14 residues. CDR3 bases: TGTGCCAGCGGCCCCCGGGACAGGGCCTACGAGCAGTACTTC. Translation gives CASGPRDRAYEQYF. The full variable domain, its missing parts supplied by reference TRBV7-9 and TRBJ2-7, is DTGVSQNPRHKITKRGQNVTFRCDPISEHNRLYWYRQTLGQGPEFLTYFQNEAQLEKSRLLSDRFSAERPKGSFSTLEIQRTEQGDSAMYLCASGPRDRAYEQYFGPGTRLTVT.

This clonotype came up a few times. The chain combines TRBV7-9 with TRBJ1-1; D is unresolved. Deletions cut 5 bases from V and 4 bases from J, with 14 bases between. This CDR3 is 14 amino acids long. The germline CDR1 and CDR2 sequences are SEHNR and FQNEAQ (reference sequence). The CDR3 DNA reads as TGTGCCAGCAGCGTATCGACGCCCGTCACTGAAGCTTTCTTT. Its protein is CASSVSTPVTEAFF.

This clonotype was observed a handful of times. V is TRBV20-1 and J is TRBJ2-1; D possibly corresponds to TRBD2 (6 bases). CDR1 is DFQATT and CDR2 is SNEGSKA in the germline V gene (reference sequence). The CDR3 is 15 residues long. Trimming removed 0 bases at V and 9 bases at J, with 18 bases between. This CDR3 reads CSARDTSGSPGEQFF. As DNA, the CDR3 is TGCAGTGCTAGAGACACCTCCGGGAGTCCAGGTGAGCAGTTCTTC.

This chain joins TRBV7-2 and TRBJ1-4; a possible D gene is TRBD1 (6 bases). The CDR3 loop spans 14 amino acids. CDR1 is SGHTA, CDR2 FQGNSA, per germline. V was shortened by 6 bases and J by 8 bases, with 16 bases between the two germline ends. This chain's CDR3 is CASSFRGHEEKLFF. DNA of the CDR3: TGTGCCAGCAGTTTTAGGGGACATGAAGAAAAACTGTTTTTT.

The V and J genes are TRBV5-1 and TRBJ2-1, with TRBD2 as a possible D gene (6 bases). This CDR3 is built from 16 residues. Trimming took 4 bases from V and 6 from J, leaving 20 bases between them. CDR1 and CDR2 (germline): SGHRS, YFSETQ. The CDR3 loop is CASSGRLDGGGNEQFF. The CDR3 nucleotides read TGCGCCAGCAGCGGCCGACTAGACGGGGGAGGCAATGAGCAGTTCTTC.

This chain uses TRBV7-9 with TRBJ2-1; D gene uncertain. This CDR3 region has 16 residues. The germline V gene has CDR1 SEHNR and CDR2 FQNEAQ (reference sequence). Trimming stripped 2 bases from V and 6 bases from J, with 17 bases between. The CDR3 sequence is CASSLFPRVAINEQFF. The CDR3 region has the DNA TGTGCCAGCAGCTTATTCCCGAGAGTTGCGATCAATGAGCAGTTCTTC. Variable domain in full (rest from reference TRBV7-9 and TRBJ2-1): DTGVSQNPRHKITKRGQNVTFRCDPISEHNRLYWYRQTLGQGPEFLTYFQNEAQLEKSRLLSDRFSAERPKGSFSTLEIQRTEQGDSAMYLCASSLFPRVAINEQFFGPGTRLTVL.

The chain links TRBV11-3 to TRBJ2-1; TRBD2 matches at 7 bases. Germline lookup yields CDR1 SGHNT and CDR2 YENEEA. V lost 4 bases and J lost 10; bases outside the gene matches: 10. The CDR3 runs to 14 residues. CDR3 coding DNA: TGTGCCAGCAGCTCGAAGACTAGCCCCCACGAGCAGTTCTTC. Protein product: CASSSKTSPHEQFF.

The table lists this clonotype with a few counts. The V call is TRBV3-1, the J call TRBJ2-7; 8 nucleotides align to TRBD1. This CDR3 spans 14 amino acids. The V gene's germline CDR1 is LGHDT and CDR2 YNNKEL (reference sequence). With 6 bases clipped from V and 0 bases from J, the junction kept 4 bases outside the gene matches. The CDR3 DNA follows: TGTGCCAGCAGTGACAGGGGAAGCTCCTACGAGCAGTACTTC. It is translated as CASSDRGSSYEQYF.

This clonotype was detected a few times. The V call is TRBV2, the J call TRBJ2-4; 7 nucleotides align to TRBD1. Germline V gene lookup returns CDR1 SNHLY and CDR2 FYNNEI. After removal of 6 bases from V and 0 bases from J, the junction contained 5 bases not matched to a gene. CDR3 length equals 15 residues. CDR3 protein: CASSPGQIAKNIQYF. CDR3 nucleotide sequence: TGTGCCAGCAGCCCGGGACAGATAGCCAAAAACATTCAGTACTTC. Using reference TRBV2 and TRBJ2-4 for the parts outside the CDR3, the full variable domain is EPEVTQTPSHQVTQMGQEVILRCVPISNHLYFYWYRQILGQKVEFLVSFYNNEISEKSEIFDDQFSVERPDGSNFTLKIRSTKLEDSAMYFCASSPGQIAKNIQYFGAGTRLSVL.

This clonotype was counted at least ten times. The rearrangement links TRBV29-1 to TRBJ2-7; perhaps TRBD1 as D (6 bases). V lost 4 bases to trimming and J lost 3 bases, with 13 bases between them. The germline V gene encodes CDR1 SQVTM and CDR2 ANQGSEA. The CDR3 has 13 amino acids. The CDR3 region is CSVGDRNNYEQYF. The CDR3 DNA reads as TGCAGCGTTGGAGACAGGAATAACTACGAGCAGTACTTC.

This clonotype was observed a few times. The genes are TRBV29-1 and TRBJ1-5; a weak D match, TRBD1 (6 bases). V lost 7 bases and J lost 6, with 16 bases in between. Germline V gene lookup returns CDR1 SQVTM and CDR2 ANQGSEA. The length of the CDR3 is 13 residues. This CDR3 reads CSALQGSGQPQHF. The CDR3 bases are TGCAGCGCCCTACAGGGCTCGGGTCAGCCCCAGCATTTT.

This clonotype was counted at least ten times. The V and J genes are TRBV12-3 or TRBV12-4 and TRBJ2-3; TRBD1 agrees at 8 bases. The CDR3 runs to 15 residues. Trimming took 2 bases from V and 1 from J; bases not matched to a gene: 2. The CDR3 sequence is CASSLTTGGTDTQYF. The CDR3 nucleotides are TGTGCCAGCAGTTTAACGACAGGGGGCACAGATACGCAGTATTTT.

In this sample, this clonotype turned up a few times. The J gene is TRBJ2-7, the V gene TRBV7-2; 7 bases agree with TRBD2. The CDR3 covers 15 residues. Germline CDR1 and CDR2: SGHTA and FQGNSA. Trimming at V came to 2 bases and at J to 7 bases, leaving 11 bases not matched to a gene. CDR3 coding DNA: TGTGCCAGCAGCTTAACGGGAGGTACTATACGGGAGCAGTACTTC. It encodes CASSLTGGTIREQYF.

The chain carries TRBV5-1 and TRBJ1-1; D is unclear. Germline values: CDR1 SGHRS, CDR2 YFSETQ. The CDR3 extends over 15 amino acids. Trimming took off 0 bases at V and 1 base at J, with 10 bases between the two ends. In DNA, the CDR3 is TGCGCCAGCAGCTTGGAATTCGCAGGGAACACTGAAGCTTTCTTT. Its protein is CASSLEFAGNTEAFF. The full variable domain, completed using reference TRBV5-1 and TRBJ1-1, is KAGVTQTPRYLIKTRGQQVTLSCSPISGHRSVSWYQQTPGQGLQFLFEYFSETQRNKGNFPGRFSGRQFSNSRSEMNVSTLELGDSALYLCASSLEFAGNTEAFFGQGTRLTVV.

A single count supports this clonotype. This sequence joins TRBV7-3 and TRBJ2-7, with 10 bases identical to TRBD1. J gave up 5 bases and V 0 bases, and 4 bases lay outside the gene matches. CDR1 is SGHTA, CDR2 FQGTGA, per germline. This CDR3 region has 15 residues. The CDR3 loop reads CASSLTRTGGNEQYF. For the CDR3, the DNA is TGTGCCAGCAGCTTAACTAGGACAGGGGGGAACGAGCAGTACTTC.

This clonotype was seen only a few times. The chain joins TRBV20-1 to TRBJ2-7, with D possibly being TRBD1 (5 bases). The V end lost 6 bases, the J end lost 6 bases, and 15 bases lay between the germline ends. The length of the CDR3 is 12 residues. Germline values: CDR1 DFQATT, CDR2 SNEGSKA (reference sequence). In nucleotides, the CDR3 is TGCAGTGCCATGGGGCACGTGCGCGAGCAGTACTTC. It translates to CSAMGHVREQYF.

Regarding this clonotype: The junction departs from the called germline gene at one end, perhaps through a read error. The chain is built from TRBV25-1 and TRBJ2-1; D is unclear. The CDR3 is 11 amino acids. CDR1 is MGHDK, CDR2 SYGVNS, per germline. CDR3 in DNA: TGCTGCGCGTCCTCCTACAATGAGCAGTTCTTC. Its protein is CCASSYNEQFF.